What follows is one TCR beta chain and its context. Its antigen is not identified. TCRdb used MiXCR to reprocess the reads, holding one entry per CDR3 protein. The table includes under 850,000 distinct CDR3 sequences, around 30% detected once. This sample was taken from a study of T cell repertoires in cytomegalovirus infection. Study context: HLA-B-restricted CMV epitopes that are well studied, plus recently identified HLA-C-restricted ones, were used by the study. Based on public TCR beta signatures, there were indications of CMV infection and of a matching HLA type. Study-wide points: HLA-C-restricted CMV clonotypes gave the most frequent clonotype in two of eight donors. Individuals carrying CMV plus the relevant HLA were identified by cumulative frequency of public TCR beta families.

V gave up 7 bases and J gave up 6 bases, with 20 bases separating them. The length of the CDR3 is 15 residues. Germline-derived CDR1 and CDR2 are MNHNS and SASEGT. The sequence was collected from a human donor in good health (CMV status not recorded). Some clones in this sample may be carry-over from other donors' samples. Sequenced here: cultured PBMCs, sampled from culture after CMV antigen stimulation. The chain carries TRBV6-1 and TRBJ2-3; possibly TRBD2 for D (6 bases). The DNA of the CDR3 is TGTGCCAGCACCCCCCGGACCTATCGGGAGGATACGCAGTATTTT. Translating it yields CASTPRTYREDTQYF.